The 24 T cell receptor beta chains reported below all come from one sample, sequenced in a study of T cell repertoires in cytomegalovirus infection. No antigen has been assigned to these receptors. A single record per CDR3 protein comes from TCRdb applying MiXCR to the reads. Among around 750,000 distinct CDR3 sequences listed, about 33% were seen once. The specimen comprised cultured CD8+ T cells from PBMCs, sampled from culture after CMV antigen stimulation. All receptors derive from a human donor in good health (CMV status not recorded). Some clones in this sample may be carry-over from other donors' samples.

The chain employs TRBV20-1 and TRBJ1-2, with TRBD1 matching 7 bases. From germline, CDR1 is DFQATT and CDR2 SNEGSKA (reference sequence). The CDR3 sequence is 14 residues long. V shed 7 bases and J 3 bases; nucleotides not matched to a gene: 11. CDR3: CSVLLRQGDYGYTF. The CDR3 DNA is TGCAGTGTCTTACTTAGACAGGGCGACTATGGCTACACCTTC.

CDR3 region: CASSFYGGAADTQYF. The CDR3 region has the DNA TGTGCCAGCAGCTTCTACGGGGGGGCCGCAGATACGCAGTATTTT. This chain links TRBV9 with TRBJ2-3, with 8 nucleotides matching TRBD2. J gave up 4 bases and V 4 bases, and 8 bases lay outside the gene matches. CDR1 is SGDLS, CDR2 YYNGEE, per germline. The CDR3 sequence is 15 residues long.

The chain has TRBV6-2 or TRBV6-3 and TRBJ2-7; D perhaps matches TRBD2 (5 bases). V lost 6 bases, J lost 7 bases, and 16 bases lay in between. CDR3 length: 13 residues. Looked up from germline, CDR1 is MNHEY and CDR2 is SVGEGT. Here the CDR3 DNA reads TGTGCCAGCAGCCCCGCGGCCCGCGGGGAGCAGTACGTC. This encodes CASSPAARGEQYV.

V and J are TRBV7-9 and TRBJ2-2, with no clear D. The CDR3 has 13 amino acids. The germline V and J ends were trimmed by 11 bases and 2 bases, with 12 bases remaining between them. The germline V gene encodes CDR1 SEHNR and CDR2 FQNEAQ (reference sequence). The CDR3, as DNA: TGTGCCGTGGGCATAGAAAACACCGGGGAGCTGTTTTTT. Encoded protein: CAVGIENTGELFF.

The chain carries TRBV6-8 and TRBJ2-7, with D uncertain. This CDR3 comprises 13 residues. Germline V gene data show CDR1 as MNHGY and CDR2 as SAAAGT. The V end lost 7 bases, the J end lost 0 bases, and 10 bases lay between the germline ends. The CDR3 loop is CASINGLSYEQYF. As DNA, the CDR3 is TGTGCCAGCATAAACGGCCTCTCCTACGAGCAGTACTTC.

This clonotype was picked up a small number of times. The chain links TRBV27 to TRBJ2-1, with TRBD2 matching over 9 bases. This CDR3 spans 16 amino acids. From germline, CDR1 is MNHEY and CDR2 SMNVEV (reference sequence). V gave up 8 bases and J gave up 0 bases; unmatched junction bases: 8. For the CDR3, the DNA is TGTGCCAGCGTGACTAGCGGTACTTCCTCCTACAATGAGCAGTTCTTC. Its translation is CASVTSGTSSYNEQFF.

The chain recombines TRBV7-2 with TRBJ2-7; D is unclear. The CDR3 runs 13 residues. Germline lookup yields CDR1 SGHTA and CDR2 FQGNSA. V was shortened by 1 base and J by 8 bases, with 12 bases between the two germline ends. The CDR3 DNA sequence: TGTGCCAGCAGCTTAGGGGTCTTAAATAAGCAGTACGTC. Protein product: CASSLGVLNKQYV.

This rearrangement joins TRBV9 to TRBJ1-5; tentative D call: TRBD1 (5 bases). This CDR3 comprises 14 residues. The V gene lost 3 bases and the J gene lost 6 bases, with 13 bases spanning the gap. The germline V gene has CDR1 SGDLS and CDR2 YYNGEE. The CDR3 here is CASSAQPGTQPQHF. The CDR3 DNA reads TGTGCCAGCAGCGCTCAACCAGGGACTCAGCCCCAGCATTTT.

This clonotype was counted a few times. The genes are TRBV7-6 and TRBJ2-7; 7 nucleotides match TRBD1. V trimming: 5 bases; J trimming: 3 bases; junction bases outside the gene matches: 10. This CDR3 comprises 15 residues. Germline V gives CDR1 SGHVS, CDR2 FNYEAQ. The CDR3 DNA sequence: TGTGCCAGCAGCCGAGACAGGGACCCTTACTACGAGCAGTACGTC. This codes for CASSRDRDPYYEQYV.

This clonotype turned up a few times. The J gene is TRBJ1-1, the V gene TRBV10-3; TRBD1 matches at 12 bases. V lost 6 bases and J lost 7; bases outside the gene matches: 12. The germline gives CDR1 ENHRY, CDR2 SYGVKD. The CDR3 covers 16 residues. Here the CDR3 reads CAIRGTGGFLNVEAFF. CDR3 nucleotides: TGTGCCATCAGAGGGACAGGGGGCTTCTTGAATGTTGAAGCTTTCTTT.

The V gene is TRBV10-3, the J gene TRBJ2-1; D might be TRBD2 (6 bases). Trimming took off 3 bases at V and 8 bases at J, with 11 bases between the two ends. The V gene's germline CDR1 is ENHRY and CDR2 SYGVKD. The CDR3 is made up of 13 amino acids. The CDR3 DNA reads as TGTGCCATCAGTGACTACGGGGACTATGAGCAGTTCTTC. Translation gives CAISDYGDYEQFF.

This clonotype was found a few times. V usage is TRBV27 and J usage is TRBJ1-2; 8 bases fit TRBD1. The V gene's germline CDR1 is MNHEY and CDR2 SMNVEV (reference sequence). The CDR3 runs to 13 residues. J gave up 5 bases and V 5 bases, and 4 bases lay outside the gene matches. CDR3 sequence (DNA): TGTGCCAGCAGTGACCAGGGGGCGTATGGCTACACCTTC. The encoded protein is CASSDQGAYGYTF.

The J gene is TRBJ2-1, the V gene TRBV19; D is perhaps TRBD1 (6 bases). The CDR3 extends over 15 amino acids. V was pared by 2 bases and J by 2 bases, with 10 bases between. Germline CDR1 and CDR2: LNHDA and SQIVND (reference sequence). Written as DNA, the CDR3 is TGTGCCAGTAGTATAATAGGGGGAACCTACAATGAGCAGTTCTTC. Translation gives CASSIIGGTYNEQFF.

The chain uses TRBV11-2 and TRBJ2-7; D is uncertain. The germline CDR1 and CDR2 sequences are SGHAT and FQNNGV. The length of the CDR3 is 12 residues. V was shortened by 3 bases and J by 6 bases, with 9 bases between the two germline ends. This CDR3 reads CASSLAGPEQYF. The CDR3 DNA reads as TGTGCCAGCAGCTTGGCCGGGCCCGAGCAGTACTTC.

In its sample, this clonotype was seen many times. The chain is built from TRBV14 and TRBJ1-1; no firm D call. Trimming took 0 bases from V and 4 from J, leaving 6 bases between them. The CDR3 is made up of 13 amino acids. The germline V gene has CDR1 SGHDN and CDR2 FVKESK. The CDR3 sequence is CASSQDYGTEAFF. CDR3 in DNA: TGTGCCAGCAGCCAAGACTATGGCACTGAAGCTTTCTTT.

The rearrangement joins TRBV5-4 to TRBJ2-7; a possible D gene is TRBD2 (6 bases). V was shortened by 6 bases and J by 4 bases, with 20 bases between the two germline ends. The germline gives CDR1 SGHNT, CDR2 YYREEE (reference sequence). CDR3 length: 15 amino acids. CDR3 amino acids: CASTALGTPEYEQYF. CDR3 in DNA: TGTGCCAGCACCGCCCTCGGGACTCCCGAATACGAGCAGTACTTC. Variable domain in full (rest from reference TRBV5-4 and TRBJ2-7): ETGVTQSPTHLIKTRGQQVTLRCSSQSGHNTVSWYQQALGQGPQFIFQYYREEENGRGNFPPRFSGLQFPNYSSELNVNALELDDSALYLCASTALGTPEYEQYFGPGTRLTVT.

V usage is TRBV7-2 and J usage is TRBJ1-2; no firm D call. The CDR3 is 16 amino acids. Germline V gives CDR1 SGHTA, CDR2 FQGNSA. The V end lost 1 base, the J end lost 4 bases, and 16 bases lay between the germline ends. The CDR3 region has the DNA TGTGCCAGCAGCTTAGTAGAGACGATTGCACTCTATGGCTACACCTTC. As protein: CASSLVETIALYGYTF.

The sample holds a few counts of this clonotype. The rearrangement uses TRBV6-6 and TRBJ2-2; maybe TRBD2 (5 bases). Trimming cost V 0 bases and J 2 bases, with 13 bases left between them. The CDR3 has 17 residues. Germline lookup yields CDR1 MNHNY and CDR2 SVGAGI (reference sequence). The CDR3 sequence: CASSYSRTRANTGELFF. The CDR3 nucleotides are TGTGCCAGCAGTTACTCAAGGACTCGGGCCAACACCGGGGAGCTGTTTTTT.

The chain is built from TRBV5-4 and TRBJ1-2; D is perhaps TRBD1 (6 bases). Germline V CDR1 and CDR2: SGHNT, YYREEE (reference sequence). Trimming took 4 bases from V and 6 from J, leaving 22 bases between them. There are 16 residues in the CDR3. In DNA, the CDR3 is TGTGCCAGCAGCCTGACTGGGGAGGGGGGTTGGAATGGCTACACCTTC. Its protein product is CASSLTGEGGWNGYTF. Looking up the rest from reference TRBV5-4 and TRBJ1-2 gives the full variable domain: ETGVTQSPTHLIKTRGQQVTLRCSSQSGHNTVSWYQQALGQGPQFIFQYYREEENGRGNFPPRFSGLQFPNYSSELNVNALELDDSALYLCASSLTGEGGWNGYTFGSGTRLTVV.

This clonotype appeared many times. V and J are TRBV7-8 and TRBJ2-1, with D possibly TRBD1 on 6 matching bases. The CDR3 is 16 residues long. V shed 5 bases and J shed 2 bases, with 16 bases lying between them. Per the germline V gene, CDR1 is SGHVS and CDR2 is FQNEAQ. CDR3 protein: CASSLRGLGAYNEQFF. The CDR3 bases are TGTGCCAGCAGCCTCAGGGGCCTTGGGGCCTACAATGAGCAGTTCTTC.

This clonotype was detected ten times or more. V gene TRBV7-9 combines with J gene TRBJ1-1, with 7 bases lining up with TRBD1. This CDR3 is 14 amino acids long. J was trimmed by 4 bases and V by 7 bases; bases with no gene match: 9. From germline, CDR1 is SEHNR and CDR2 FQNEAQ (reference sequence). The CDR3 reads CASTHRGDGTEAFF. The CDR3 coding sequence is TGTGCCAGCACCCACAGGGGAGATGGCACTGAAGCTTTCTTT.

As concerns this clonotype: No conserved phenylalanine or tryptophan is present at the end of the CDR3, so a read error is the likely explanation. Because the CDR3's place on the DNA is in doubt, the DNA is left out and the CDR3 is given as listed by TCRdb. The chain employs TRBV7-9 and TRBJ2-1; no check of the table's D call, TRBD2, against the DNA was made. The CDR3 is 12 amino acids long, termini counted. CDR1 and CDR2 from the germline V gene are SEHNR and FQNEAQ (reference sequence). CDR3 sequence: CASSLGAGGRFS.

This clonotype was observed a handful of times. The V gene is TRBV2, the J gene TRBJ2-1; possibly TRBD1 or TRBD2 for D (6 bases each). CDR1 is SNHLY, CDR2 FYNNEI, per germline. This CDR3 spans 15 amino acids. The V end was cut by 9 bases, the J end by 3 bases, with 18 bases between. The CDR3: CASHPPGGGYNEQFF. The DNA for the CDR3 is TGTGCCAGTCATCCCCCCGGGGGCGGCTACAATGAGCAGTTCTTC. Using reference TRBV2 and TRBJ2-1 for the parts outside the CDR3, the full variable domain is EPEVTQTPSHQVTQMGQEVILRCVPISNHLYFYWYRQILGQKVEFLVSFYNNEISEKSEIFDDQFSVERPDGSNFTLKIRSTKLEDSAMYFCASHPPGGGYNEQFFGPGTRLTVL.

This clonotype was seen many times. The chain joins TRBV7-8 to TRBJ1-3, with D unresolved. The CDR3 has 13 amino acids. The germline V gene has CDR1 SGHVS and CDR2 FQNEAQ. V was shortened by 3 bases and J by 2 bases, with 5 bases between the two germline ends. CDR3 sequence: CASSFWTGNTIYF. The CDR3 DNA reads as TGTGCCAGCAGCTTTTGGACTGGAAACACCATATATTTT.